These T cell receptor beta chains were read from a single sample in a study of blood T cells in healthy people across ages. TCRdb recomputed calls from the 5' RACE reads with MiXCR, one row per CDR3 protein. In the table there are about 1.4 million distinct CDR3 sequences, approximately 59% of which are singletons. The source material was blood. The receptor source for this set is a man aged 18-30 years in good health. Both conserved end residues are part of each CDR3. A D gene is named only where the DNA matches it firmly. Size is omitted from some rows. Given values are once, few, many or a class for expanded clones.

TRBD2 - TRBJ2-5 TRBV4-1 TGCGCCAGCAGCCAGGGAAGACTAGCGGGAGGAGAGACCCAGTACTTC CASSQGRLAGGETQYF
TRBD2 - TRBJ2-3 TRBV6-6 TGTGCCAGCAGTTACGTACTAGCGCCGACGGCTACAGATACGCAGTATTTT CASSYVLAPTATDTQYF
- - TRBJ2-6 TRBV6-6 TGTGCCAGCAGTTACGGGGGGGCGCGTGGGGCCAACGTCCTGACTTTC CASSYGGARGANVLTF
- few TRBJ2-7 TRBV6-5 TGTGCCAGCGGGAAAGGACCCTACGAGCAGTACTTC CASGKGPYEQYF
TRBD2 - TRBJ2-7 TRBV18 TGTGCCAGCTCTTCTAGCGGGAGTGCCCACGAGCAGTACTTC CASSSSGSAHEQYF
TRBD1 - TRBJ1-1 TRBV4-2 TGTGCCAGCAGCCAGAGAGTGACAGGGGAAGCTTTCTTT CASSQRVTGEAFF
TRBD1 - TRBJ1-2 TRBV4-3 TGCGCCAGCAGTCCCAGGCAGGGGGCATTCTTCTATGGCTACACCTTC CASSPRQGAFFYGYTF
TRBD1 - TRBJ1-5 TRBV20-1 TGCAGTGCTAGCGGTGACAGGGTGGGTCAGCCCCAGCATTTT CSASGDRVGQPQHF
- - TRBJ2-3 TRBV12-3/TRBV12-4 TGTGCCAGCGGAACTCAGGCTCATACGCAGTATTTT CASGTQAHTQYF
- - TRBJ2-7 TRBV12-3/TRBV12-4 TGTGCCAGCAGTTTAGCGCGGCGGGGACTCGCCTTCAGCTCCTACGAGCAGTACTTC CASSLARRGLAFSSYEQYF
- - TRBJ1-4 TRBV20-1 TGCAGTGCTAGAGATCGGTCGGTGCATAATGAAAAACTGTTTTTT CSARDRSVHNEKLFF
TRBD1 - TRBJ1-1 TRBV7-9 TGTGCCAGCAGCTTAGTACAGGGGAGCAACACTGAAGCTTTCTTT CASSLVQGSNTEAFF
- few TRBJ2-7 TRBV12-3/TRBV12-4 TGTGCCAGCACCCTTGGAGACAGGCCCTACGAGCAGTACTTC CASTLGDRPYEQYF
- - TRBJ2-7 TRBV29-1 TGCAGCGTTGTTCTTGGGGCCTTAGCCACCTACGAGCAGTACTTC CSVVLGALATYEQYF
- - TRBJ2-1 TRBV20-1 TGCAGTGCTAGAGATGGGGGCTCCTACAATGAGCAGTTCTTC CSARDGGSYNEQFF
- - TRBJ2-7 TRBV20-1 TGCAGTGCTAGGGGTGACAGGACCTACGAGCAGTACTTC CSARGDRTYEQYF
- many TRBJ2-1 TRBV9 TGTGCCAGCAGCGTAGCTTACAATGAGCAGTTCTTC CASSVAYNEQFF
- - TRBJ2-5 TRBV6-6 TGTGCCAGCAGCTATACTAAGGCCCAGTACTTC CASSYTKAQYF
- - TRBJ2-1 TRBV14 TGTGCCAGCAGCCAAGTATTTCCTCAGGGGCAGTTCTTC CASSQVFPQGQFF
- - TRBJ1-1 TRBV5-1 TGCGCCAGCAGCGCGCAGGCGAACACTGAAGCTTTCTTT CASSAQANTEAFF
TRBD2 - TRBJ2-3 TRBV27 TGTGCCAGCAGGGGACTAGATAATACGCAGTATTTT CASRGLDNTQYF
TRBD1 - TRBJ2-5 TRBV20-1 TGCAGTGCCATAGACAGGGGTGAGCAGTACTTC CSAIDRGEQYF
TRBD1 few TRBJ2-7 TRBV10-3 TGTGCCATCAGTGTCTCTTCCCGGGACAGGGGAGGCGAGCAGTACTTC CAISVSSRDRGGEQYF
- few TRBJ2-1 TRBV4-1 TGCGCCAGCAGCCAAGTTATGCGGTGGAATGAGCAGTTCTTC CASSQVMRWNEQFF
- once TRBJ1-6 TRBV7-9 TGTGCCAGCAGCTTAGGGATGAGTAATTCACCCCTCCACTTT CASSLGMSNSPLHF
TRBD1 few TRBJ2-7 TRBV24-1 TGTGCCACCAGTGACTCCGGGACAGGTGCTTTGTACGAGCAGTACTTC CATSDSGTGALYEQYF
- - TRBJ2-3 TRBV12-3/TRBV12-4 TGTGCCAGCAGTTCGGCAGGGGACTCTGCAGATACGCAGTATTTT CASSSAGDSADTQYF
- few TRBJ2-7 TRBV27 TGTGCCAGCAGTTTTTGGGCAGGCCATGGCGAGCAGTACTTC CASSFWAGHGEQYF
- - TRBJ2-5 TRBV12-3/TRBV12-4 TGTGCCAGCAGCCCGGGATGGGGCAATAGGGCTCAAGAGACCCAGTACTTC CASSPGWGNRAQETQYF
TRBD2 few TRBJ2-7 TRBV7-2 TGTGCCAGCAGCTTAGTCGCTAGCGGGGGTGCCTACGAGCAGTACTTC CASSLVASGGAYEQYF
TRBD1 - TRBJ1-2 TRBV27 TGTGCCAGCAGTATACAGGGGGCCCAAGGCTACACCTTC CASSIQGAQGYTF
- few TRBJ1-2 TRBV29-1 TGCAGCGTTGAAGACACTCCTAACTATGGCTACACCTTC CSVEDTPNYGYTF
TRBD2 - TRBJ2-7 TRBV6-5 TGTGCCAGCAGTTACACGGGACCGGATGCTAGCGGAGCTTACGAGCAGTACTTC CASSYTGPDASGAYEQYF
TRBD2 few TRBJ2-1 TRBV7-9 TGTGCCAGCAGCCATTTGGCGGGAGTAACCGATGAGCAGTTCTTC CASSHLAGVTDEQFF
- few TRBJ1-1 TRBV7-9 TGTGCCAGCAGCTTTCAGGGGATGAACACTGAAGCTTTCTTT CASSFQGMNTEAFF
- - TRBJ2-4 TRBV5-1 TGCGCCAGCAGCGCTGTAAAGGGAGAGTCGGACATTCAGTACTTC CASSAVKGESDIQYF
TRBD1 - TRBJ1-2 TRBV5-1 TGCGCCAGCAGCGGCGGGACAGGGCTCGGGGATGGCTACACCTTC CASSGGTGLGDGYTF
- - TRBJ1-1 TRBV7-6 TGTGCCAGCAGCCCCCCTAGCGGGGCCCCTGAAGCTTTCTTT CASSPPSGAPEAFF
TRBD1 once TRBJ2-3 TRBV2 TGTGCCAGCAGTGGGGGGACAGGGGGCCGTTTCTTGAGTGGATCAGATACGCAGTATTTT CASSGGTGGRFLSGSDTQYF
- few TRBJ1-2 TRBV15 TGTGCCACCAGCCCCAGATCGGGGGGCCGCTACACCTTC CATSPRSGGRYTF
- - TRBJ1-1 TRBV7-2 TGTGCCAGCAACCCCGGGTATAGGGAAAGTTTGAACACTGAAGCTTTCTTT CASNPGYRESLNTEAFF
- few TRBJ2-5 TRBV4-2 TGTGCCAGCAGCCAAGAATGGAAAGGGACGGAGACCCAGTACTTC CASSQEWKGTETQYF
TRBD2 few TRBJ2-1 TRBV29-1 TGCAGCGTTGCTGGGACTAGCGGGAGTTCGGAGTACAATGAGCAGTTCTTC CSVAGTSGSSEYNEQFF
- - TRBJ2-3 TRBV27 TGTGCCAGCAGTTTGTACGGGCAGTATAGCACAGATACGCAGTATTTT CASSLYGQYSTDTQYF
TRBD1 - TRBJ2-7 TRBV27 TGTGCCAGCAGTCGCCGGGACAGGGGGCACGAGCAGTACTTC CASSRRDRGHEQYF
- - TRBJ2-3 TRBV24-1 TGTGCCACCAGTGACCCCGACAGGGATACGCAGTATTTT CATSDPDRDTQYF
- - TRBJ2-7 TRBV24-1 TGTGCCACCAGTGACCCGAGAACCTCCTACGAGCAGTACTTC CATSDPRTSYEQYF
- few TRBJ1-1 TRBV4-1 TGCGCCAGCAGCCACTATTCCGAGGGCACTGAAGCTTTCTTT CASSHYSEGTEAFF
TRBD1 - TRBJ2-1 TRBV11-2 TGTGCCAGCAGCTTAGGTGCAGGGGGTGTCGACAATGAGCAGTTCTTC CASSLGAGGVDNEQFF
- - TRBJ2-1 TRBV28 TGTGCCAGCAAGAGGGGGGGCGGGAGTACCTATGAGCAGTTCTTC CASKRGGGSTYEQFF
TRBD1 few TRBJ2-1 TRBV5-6 TGTGCCAGCAGCTTCAGGACAGGGTATGGTGAGCAGTTCTTC CASSFRTGYGEQFF
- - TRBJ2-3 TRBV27 TGTGCCAGCAGTGATCAAGGGTCCGGGGCAGATACGCAGTATTTT CASSDQGSGADTQYF
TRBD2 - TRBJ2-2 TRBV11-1 TGTGCCAGCAGCCCCAGGCCCCCACTAGCGGGGGGAAACACCGGGGAGCTGTTTTTT CASSPRPPLAGGNTGELFF
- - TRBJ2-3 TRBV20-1 TGCAGTGCGAAAAGGGCAGATACGCAGTATTTT CSAKRADTQYF
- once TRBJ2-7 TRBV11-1 TGTGCCAGCAGCCTAGTGCAGTTTATGGGCGGAAACTACGAGCAGTACTTC CASSLVQFMGGNYEQYF
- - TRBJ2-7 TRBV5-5 TGTGCCAGCAGTCCAACTAGTTTCCCCTCCTACGAGCAGTACTTC CASSPTSFPSYEQYF
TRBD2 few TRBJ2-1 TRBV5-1 TGCGCCAGCAGCTTGGAACTAGCGGGAGGGCGGGATGAGCAGTTCTTC CASSLELAGGRDEQFF
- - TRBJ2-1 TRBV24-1 TGTGCCACCAGTGACAGACAGGCTAGTGAGCAGTTCTTC CATSDRQASEQFF
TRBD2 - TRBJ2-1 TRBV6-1 TGTGCCAGCACCGCAGAAGAGATTAGCGGGAGAAGGAGCTCCTACAATGAGCAGTTCTTC CASTAEEISGRRSSYNEQFF
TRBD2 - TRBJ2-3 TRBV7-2 TGTGCCAGCAGCCCCAGGACTAGCCTAGATACGCAGTATTTT CASSPRTSLDTQYF